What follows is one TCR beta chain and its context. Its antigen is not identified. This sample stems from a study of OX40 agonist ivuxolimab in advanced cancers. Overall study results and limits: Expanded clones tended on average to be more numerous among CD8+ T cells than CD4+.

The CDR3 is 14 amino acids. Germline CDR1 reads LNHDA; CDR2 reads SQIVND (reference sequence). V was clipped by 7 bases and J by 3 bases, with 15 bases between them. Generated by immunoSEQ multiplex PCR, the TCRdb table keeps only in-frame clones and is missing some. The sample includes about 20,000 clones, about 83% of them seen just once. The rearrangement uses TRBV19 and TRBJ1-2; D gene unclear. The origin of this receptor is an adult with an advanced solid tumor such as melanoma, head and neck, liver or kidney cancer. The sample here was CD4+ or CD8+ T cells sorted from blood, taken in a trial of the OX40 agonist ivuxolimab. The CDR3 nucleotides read TGTGCCAGTATTTCGACCCTCAAAGACTATGGCTACACCTTC. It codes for CASISTLKDYGYTF.